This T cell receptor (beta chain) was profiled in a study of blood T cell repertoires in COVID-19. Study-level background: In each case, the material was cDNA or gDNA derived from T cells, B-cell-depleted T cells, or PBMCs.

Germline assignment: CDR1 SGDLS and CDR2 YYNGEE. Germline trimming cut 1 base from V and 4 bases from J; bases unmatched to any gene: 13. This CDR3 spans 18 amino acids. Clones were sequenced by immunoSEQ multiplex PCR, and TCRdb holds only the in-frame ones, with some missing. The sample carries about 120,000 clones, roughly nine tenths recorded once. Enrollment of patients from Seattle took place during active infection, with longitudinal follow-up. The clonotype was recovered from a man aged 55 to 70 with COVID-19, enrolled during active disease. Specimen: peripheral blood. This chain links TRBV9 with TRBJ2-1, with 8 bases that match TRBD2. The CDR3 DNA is TGTGCCAGCAGCGTAACCGCCTTTGGCGGCGGGAGGTACAATGAGCAGTTCTTC. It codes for CASSVTAFGGGRYNEQFF.